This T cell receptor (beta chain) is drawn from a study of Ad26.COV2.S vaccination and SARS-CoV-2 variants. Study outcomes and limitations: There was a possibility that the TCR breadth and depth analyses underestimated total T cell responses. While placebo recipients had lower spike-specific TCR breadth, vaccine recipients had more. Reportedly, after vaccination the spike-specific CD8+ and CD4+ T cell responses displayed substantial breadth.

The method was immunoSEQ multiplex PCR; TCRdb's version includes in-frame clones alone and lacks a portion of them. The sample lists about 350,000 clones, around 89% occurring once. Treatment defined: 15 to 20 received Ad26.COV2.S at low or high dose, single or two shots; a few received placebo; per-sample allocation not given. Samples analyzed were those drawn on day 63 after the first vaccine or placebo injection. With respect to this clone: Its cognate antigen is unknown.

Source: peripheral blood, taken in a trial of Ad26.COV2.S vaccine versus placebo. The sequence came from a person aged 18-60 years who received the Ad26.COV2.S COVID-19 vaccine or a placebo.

In nucleotides, the CDR3 is TGTGCCAGCAGCCCACGCGTAGCAGGACAGAGGAACACCGGGGAGCTGTTTTTT. This translates into CASSPRVAGQRNTGELFF. The J gene is TRBJ2-2, the V gene TRBV9, with D possibly being TRBD1 (6 bases). The CDR3 is 18 amino acids. Per the germline V gene, CDR1 is SGDLS and CDR2 is YYNGEE. Trimming took off 4 bases at V and 1 base at J, with 20 bases between the two ends.